A single sample gave rise to the 28 T cell receptor beta chains below, sequenced in a study of cytomegalovirus exposure and HLA in healthy donors. The PCR employed 60 Vbeta primers together with 13 Jbeta primers. The repertoire was sequenced with immunoSEQ multiplex PCR; TCRdb's copy has only in-frame clones and lacks some. The table has approximately 170,000 clones, over 65% seen once; the top ten hold 4% to 5%. Source material: PBMCs. The receptors here all came from a man aged 18 to 30 in good health and CMV-seropositive.

Of note for this clone: At the DNA level, this CDR3 is encoded by other sequences in the same sample as well. The chain uses TRBV30 and TRBJ2-5; D may be TRBD2 (5 bases). CDR1 is GTSNPN, CDR2 SVGIG, per germline (reference sequence). CDR3 length: 11 residues. Trimming left V 1 base short and J 5 bases short, with 5 bases between. CDR3 coding DNA: TGTGCCTGGAGTGGCGGGGAGACCCAGTACTTC. As protein: CAWSGGETQYF.

This chain joins TRBV7-9 and TRBJ1-2; no clear D gene. V was trimmed by 4 bases and J by 4 bases, leaving 7 bases between them. CDR1 is SEHNR and CDR2 is FQNEAQ in the germline V gene (reference sequence). CDR3 length: 12 residues. This CDR3 is CASSSRVYGYTF. The CDR3 DNA reads as TGTGCCAGCAGCTCCCGGGTCTATGGCTACACCTTC.

For the CDR3, the DNA is TGTGCCAGCCCCTCCACTGAAGCTTTCTTT. Amino acid sequence: CASPSTEAFF. The chain carries TRBV2 and TRBJ1-1; no clear D. V shed 8 bases and J shed 4 bases, with 5 bases lying between them. Germline loops: CDR1 SNHLY, CDR2 FYNNEI. The CDR3 is 10 residues long.

The chain links TRBV13 to TRBJ1-2; D might be TRBD1 (5 bases). Trimming cost V 8 bases and J 4 bases, with 5 bases left between them. Germline V gene sequence: CDR1 PRHDT, CDR2 FYEKMQ (reference sequence). The CDR3 loop spans 10 amino acids. The CDR3 bases are TGTGCCAGCGGGGCCTATGGCTACACCTTC. This translates into CASGAYGYTF.

This chain links TRBV6-5 with TRBJ2-1; the D is unclear. Germline V lookup: CDR1 MNHEY, CDR2 SVGAGI. CDR3 length equals 13 residues. Trimming removed 4 bases at V and 9 bases at J, with 13 bases between. CDR3 DNA sequence: TGTGCCAGCAGTTTCCTACGACACGGTGAGCAGTTCTTC. Amino acid sequence: CASSFLRHGEQFF.

This clone was seen once. The CDR3 sequence is CSVATTGNQETQYF. As DNA, the CDR3 is TGCAGCGTTGCGACGACAGGGAACCAAGAGACCCAGTACTTC. The chain carries TRBV29-1 and TRBJ2-5; 7 bases align to TRBD1. Germline assignment: CDR1 SQVTM and CDR2 ANQGSEA. The CDR3 is made up of 14 amino acids. The V segment lost 4 bases and the J segment 0 bases; nucleotides outside the gene matches: 5.

The CDR3 DNA sequence: TGTGCCAGCAGTGAACAAGGGGGTGCATATGAGCAGTTCTTC. Its protein product is CASSEQGGAYEQFF. V and J are TRBV6-1 and TRBJ2-1; D possibly corresponds to TRBD1 (6 bases). V shed 2 bases and J shed 8 bases, with 13 bases lying between them. CDR1 is MNHNS, CDR2 SASEGT, per germline. This CDR3 is built from 14 residues.

V is TRBV28 and J is TRBJ1-4, with D perhaps TRBD1 (6 bases). The CDR3 runs to 12 residues. CDR1 is MDHEN, CDR2 SYDVKM, per germline. V was clipped by 7 bases and J by 12 bases, with 15 bases between them. Here the CDR3 reads CASTTGTLELFF. CDR3 coding DNA: TGTGCCAGCACTACAGGGACGTTGGAACTGTTTTTT.

The count of this clone is one. This chain uses TRBV19 with TRBJ1-1; D not resolved. The CDR3 contains 13 residues. Germline V gene data show CDR1 as LNHDA and CDR2 as SQIVND (reference sequence). V lost 5 bases to trimming and J lost 1 base, with 8 bases between them. CDR3 coding DNA: TGTGCCAGTAGTTCAACGGGGAACACTGAAGCTTTCTTT. Protein sequence: CASSSTGNTEAFF.

This clone is a singleton in its sample. V and J are TRBV7-3 and TRBJ1-3; D call uncertain. The germline CDR1 and CDR2 sequences are SGHTA and FQGTGA. The CDR3 runs to 13 residues. The V gene lost 5 bases and the J gene lost 4 bases, with 9 bases spanning the gap. The CDR3 region has the DNA TGTGCCAGCAGCCCGGGAGCAGGAAACACCATATATTTT. It codes for CASSPGAGNTIYF. Full variable domain (outside the CDR3, taken from reference TRBV7-3 and TRBJ1-3): GAGVSQTPSNKVTEKGKYVELRCDPISGHTALYWYRQSLGQGPEFLIYFQGTGAADDSGLPNDRFFAVRPEGSVSTLKIQRTERGDSAVYLCASSPGAGNTIYFGEGSWLTVV.

This clone came up a few times. The chain has TRBV29-1 and TRBJ2-3; 7 nucleotides agree with TRBD2. This CDR3 is 15 amino acids long. The germline CDR1 and CDR2 sequences are SQVTM and ANQGSEA. The J segment lost 4 bases and the V segment lost 4 bases, leaving 11 bases of the junction unmatched. The CDR3: CSVVPSVGGADTQYF. The CDR3 DNA reads as TGCAGCGTTGTTCCTTCGGTGGGGGGGGCAGATACGCAGTATTTT.

The gene calls are TRBV7-8 and TRBJ2-1; TRBD2 agrees at 8 bases. V trimming: 2 bases; J trimming: 8 bases; junction bases outside the gene matches: 11. The CDR3 contains 16 residues. Germline CDR1 is SGHVS and CDR2 is FQNEAQ. The CDR3 loop reads CASSLSSGGPLDEQFF. The CDR3 DNA reads as TGTGCCAGCAGCTTAAGTTCGGGAGGGCCTTTGGATGAGCAGTTCTTC.

The rearrangement joins TRBV11-3 to TRBJ1-5, with D possibly TRBD1 on 6 matching bases. V lost 0 bases and J lost 6, with 6 bases in between. Germline V CDR1 and CDR2: SGHNT, YENEEA. The CDR3 loop spans 13 amino acids. The CDR3 DNA sequence: TGTGCCAGCAGCTTAGACAGGGGTCAGCCCCAGCATTTT. Amino acid sequence: CASSLDRGQPQHF.

This clone was seen more than once but under ten times. This chain connects TRBV6-5 to TRBJ2-2; 9 bases match TRBD2. CDR3 length: 16 residues. The germline gives CDR1 MNHEY, CDR2 SVGAGI. V shed 2 bases and J 4 bases; nucleotides not matched to a gene: 5. As DNA, the CDR3 is TGTGCCAGCAGTTACGGGCTAGCGGGGAGCACCGGGGAGCTGTTTTTT. As protein: CASSYGLAGSTGELFF.

This chain uses TRBV27 with TRBJ1-5; TRBD1 might be the D (5 bases). The V gene's germline CDR1 is MNHEY and CDR2 SMNVEV (reference sequence). V lost 3 bases, J lost 0 bases, and 9 bases lay in between. The CDR3 covers 15 residues. The CDR3 protein is CASSLQGNSNQPQHF. As DNA, the CDR3 is TGTGCCAGCAGTTTGCAGGGAAATAGCAATCAGCCCCAGCATTTT.

The chain links TRBV7-8 to TRBJ2-2; the match to TRBD1 covers 8 bases. J was trimmed by 6 bases and V by 5 bases; bases with no gene match: 11. The CDR3 totals 16 residues. CDR1 SGHVS and CDR2 FQNEAQ come from the germline V gene. CDR3 coding DNA: TGTGCCAGCAGCATAGTGCCGGGACAGGAGGCCGGGGAGCTGTTTTTT. Amino acids: CASSIVPGQEAGELFF.

The CDR3 DNA reads as TGTGCCAGTAGTCCTCGGACAGGGAGCGAAAAACTGTTTTTT. It translates to CASSPRTGSEKLFF. This chain links TRBV19 with TRBJ1-4; TRBD1 aligns across 8 bases. The CDR3 runs 14 residues. V was pared by 5 bases and J by 8 bases, with 7 bases of the junction left unmatched. Per germline, CDR1 LNHDA and CDR2 SQIVND (reference sequence).

J is TRBJ2-7 and V is TRBV7-2; 11 nucleotides line up with TRBD2. The J segment lost 10 bases and the V segment lost 5 bases, leaving 7 bases of the junction unmatched. The CDR3 is 13 amino acids. Germline-derived CDR1 and CDR2 are SGHTA and FQGNSA. The CDR3 spells CASSTRLAGTQYV. CDR3 coding DNA: TGTGCCAGCAGCACCCGACTAGCGGGGACCCAGTACGTC.

V and J are TRBV29-1 and TRBJ1-1, with 7 nucleotides matching TRBD1. The CDR3 has 11 amino acids. The junction had 6 bases not matched to a gene; V was cut back by 5 bases and J by 9 bases. CDR1 and CDR2 (germline): SQVTM, ANQGSEA. The DNA for the CDR3 is TGCAGCGTTCCCCGGGACAGCCAAGCTTTCTTT. Its protein is CSVPRDSQAFF.

This clone was counted a few times. The chain employs TRBV6-5 and TRBJ1-6, with 9 bases identical to TRBD1. The trim removed 2 bases at V and 9 bases at J, leaving 5 bases unmatched. Germline V gene lookup returns CDR1 MNHEY and CDR2 SVGAGI. The CDR3 runs to 15 residues. CDR3 amino acids: CASSYVGQGFSPLHF. DNA of the CDR3: TGTGCCAGCAGTTACGTTGGACAGGGGTTTTCACCCCTCCACTTT.

CDR3 amino acids: CASSQPGQGKGEQFF. CDR3 in DNA: TGTGCCAGCAGCCAGCCGGGACAGGGAAAGGGTGAGCAGTTCTTC. The chain carries TRBV7-2 and TRBJ2-1, with 9 nucleotides matching TRBD1. The trim removed 5 bases at V and 9 bases at J, leaving 11 bases unmatched. Germline values: CDR1 SGHTA, CDR2 FQGNSA. CDR3 length equals 15 residues.

The chain has TRBV29-1 and TRBJ2-5; D perhaps matches TRBD2 (5 bases). The CDR3 is 10 residues long. CDR1 and CDR2 from the germline V gene are SQVTM and ANQGSEA. The V end lost 5 bases, the J end lost 10 bases, and 11 bases lay between the germline ends. The CDR3 DNA is TGCAGCGTTAGTCCCGGGGACCAGTACTTC. It codes for CSVSPGDQYF.

The chain uses TRBV13 and TRBJ2-1, with 10 bases lining up with TRBD2. This CDR3 has 20 amino acids. Germline CDR1 PRHDT, CDR2 FYEKMQ (reference sequence). After removal of 0 bases from V and 6 bases from J, the junction contained 17 bases not matched to a gene. CDR3 protein: CASSLGIRLAGAKVINEQFF. CDR3 in DNA: TGTGCCAGCAGCTTAGGTATTAGGCTAGCGGGAGCAAAAGTCATCAATGAGCAGTTCTTC.

This clone was seen more than once but under ten times. The chain is built from TRBV18 and TRBJ2-3; TRBD1 matches at 7 bases. Trimming took 5 bases from V and 0 from J; bases not matched to a gene: 8. The CDR3 runs 16 residues. Germline CDR1 and CDR2: KGHSH and LQKENI. As DNA, the CDR3 is TGTGCCAGCTCAAACATACCGGGACAGAGCACAGATACGCAGTATTTT. Translating it yields CASSNIPGQSTDTQYF.

The chain is built from TRBV14 and TRBJ2-4; TRBD1 matches 7 bases. The germline gives CDR1 SGHDN, CDR2 FVKESK. Germline trimming cut 2 bases from V and 12 bases from J; bases unmatched to any gene: 7. This CDR3 is built from 13 residues. In nucleotides, the CDR3 is TGTGCCAGCAGCCAAACTATCGGGACAGCTCAGTACTTC. Protein: CASSQTIGTAQYF.

This clone has only a few counts. This chain joins TRBV5-6 and TRBJ2-2, with 8 bases matching TRBD1. Trimming removed 4 bases from V and 3 bases from J; junction bases left unmatched: 8. From germline, CDR1 is SGHDT and CDR2 YYEEEE. The CDR3 totals 16 residues. The CDR3 nucleotides are TGTGCCAGCAGCCCAAAGACAGGGGCCGACACCGGGGAGCTGTTTTTT. Its protein is CASSPKTGADTGELFF.

The chain employs TRBV27 and TRBJ2-2, with TRBD1 matching over 10 bases. Germline assignment: CDR1 MNHEY and CDR2 SMNVEV (reference sequence). Trimming at V came to 0 bases and at J to 7 bases, leaving 11 bases not matched to a gene. This CDR3 contains 18 residues. CDR3 nucleotides: TGTGCCAGCAGTTTATCTTTGGGGACAGGGGTGGTCGGCGGGGAGCTGTTTTTT. The encoded protein is CASSLSLGTGVVGGELFF.

The chain recombines TRBV19 with TRBJ1-1, with a possible D match to TRBD1 (6 bases). Germline-derived CDR1 and CDR2 are LNHDA and SQIVND (reference sequence). V gave up 7 bases and J gave up 1 base, with 10 bases separating them. CDR3 size: 13 residues. DNA for the CDR3: TGTGCCAGTAACCTGGGACAGAACACTGAAGCTTTCTTT. It is translated as CASNLGQNTEAFF.